The TCR beta chain described here comes from a study of blood T cell repertoires in COVID-19. V lost 4 bases to trimming and J lost 2 bases, with 22 bases between them. The CDR3 consists of 18 residues. Method: immunoSEQ multiplex PCR; TCRdb's copy keeps in-frame clones and lacks some. The sample shows under 350,000 clones, under 95% of them seen only once. The chain uses TRBV5-3 and TRBJ1-5; D gene unclear. TRBV5-3 is noted as an ORF with a role that remains uncertain. The sample taken for sequencing was PBMCs or T cells enriched from blood (not recorded which). This receptor was identified in a man aged 55 to 70 who had recovered from COVID-19. This CDR3 is CARSGLQGSSGGNQPQHF. As DNA, the CDR3 is TGTGCCAGAAGCGGTCTACAAGGGAGCAGTGGGGGCAATCAGCCCCAGCATTTT.